In this sample, the clone carrying this TCR beta chain turned up a few times. The antigen is unknown. The data were obtained in a study of response to subunit inactivated influenza vaccine. TCRdb processed the RT-PCR reads anew with MiXCR; each CDR3 protein has one entry. Of 400,000 to 650,000 distinct CDR3 sequences in the sample, approximately 6.9% were seen once. The CDR3 runs to 15 residues. Germline values: CDR1 MNHNS, CDR2 SASEGT. With 7 bases removed from V and 1 base from J, the gap between germline ends came to 11 bases. Study-wide results and caveats: The authors put forward the suggestion that each seasonal influenza vaccination may bring in only a limited number of new T cells.

The V gene is TRBV6-1, the J gene TRBJ1-6; tentatively, D is TRBD1 (6 bases). The source was PBMCs from blood, collected less than 25 months after vaccination. The TCR was taken from a man between 45 and 75 years old who received an inactivated influenza vaccine. In DNA form, the CDR3 reads TGTGCCAGCAACCAGGGGTTGTCCTATAATTCACCCCTCCACTTT. Protein sequence: CASNQGLSYNSPLHF.